The 13 T cell receptor beta chains reported below all come from one sample, sequenced in a study of CD8 T cells in Susac syndrome (dated by TCRdb to about 2019). Library method: the immunoSEQ multiplex PCR assay. RNA was extracted using the RNeasy kit, and roughly 0.5 to 1 microgram was reverse transcribed with random hexamers. TCRdb ran its own pipeline on the public reads, namely fastp trimming at Q25 and MiXCR clone calling, and kept in-frame beta chains. Rows are unified per CDR3 protein, each entry keeping the most common DNA and genes. This sample is represented by about 180,000 distinct CDR3 sequences; over 90% of them were singletons. The biggest ten clones account for around 0.1% of the sample. Sequencing was performed on CD4+ T cells from PBMCs. These receptors all come from a human donor with Susac syndrome.

This chain's CDR3 is CASSKTGGSYEQYF. In nucleotides, the CDR3 is TGCGCCAGCAGCAAAACAGGGGGCTCCTACGAGCAGTACTTC. The chain couples TRBV5-1 to TRBJ2-7; TRBD1 matches 8 bases. This CDR3 spans 14 amino acids. Germline trimming cut 4 bases from V and 0 bases from J; bases unmatched to any gene: 3. Germline lookup yields CDR1 SGHRS and CDR2 YFSETQ.

The rearrangement joins TRBV29-1 to TRBJ1-2, with a possible D match to TRBD1 (6 bases). V was clipped by 1 base and J by 7 bases, with 10 bases between them. This CDR3 is built from 12 residues. CDR1 is SQVTM and CDR2 is ANQGSEA in the germline V gene. The CDR3 DNA reads TGCAGCGTTGAAGGCCCGGGGGCTGGCTACACCTTC. It codes for CSVEGPGAGYTF.

The chain recombines TRBV19 with TRBJ1-1; a weak D match, TRBD1 (5 bases). Germline V gene sequence: CDR1 LNHDA, CDR2 SQIVND (reference sequence). Trimming removed 3 bases from V and 7 bases from J, with 15 bases in between. This CDR3 contains 14 residues. CDR3 sequence: CASSMVWEGVEAFF. Written as DNA, the CDR3 is TGTGCCAGTAGTATGGTATGGGAAGGGGTTGAAGCTTTCTTT.

The V call is TRBV6-1, the J call TRBJ2-7; the match to TRBD1 covers 7 bases. The germline V gene has CDR1 MNHNS and CDR2 SASEGT. The CDR3 contains 14 residues. V shed 6 bases and J 2 bases; nucleotides not matched to a gene: 7. The CDR3 region is CASSHNRGAYEQYF. CDR3 nucleotide sequence: TGTGCCAGCAGCCATAACAGGGGCGCCTACGAGCAGTACTTC.

V usage is TRBV6-5 and J usage is TRBJ2-1, with a possible D match to TRBD2 (5 bases). The germline gives CDR1 MNHEY, CDR2 SVGAGI. Trimming removed 5 bases at V and 9 bases at J, with 17 bases between. This CDR3 spans 14 amino acids. The CDR3 DNA sequence: TGTGCCAGCAGTACCGGACTTGCCTTACGTGAGCAGTTCTTC. Protein product: CASSTGLALREQFF.

The chain carries TRBV20-1 and TRBJ2-7, with TRBD1 identical over 9 bases. Germline CDR1 and CDR2: DFQATT and SNEGSKA (reference sequence). CDR3 size: 15 residues. V was clipped by 1 base and J by 6 bases; unmatched bases: 10. CDR3 coding DNA: TGCAGTGCTAGAGGATACGGACAGGGGATGGGCGAGCAGTACTTC. This sequence encodes CSARGYGQGMGEQYF.

The genes are TRBV3-1 and TRBJ1-5, with D unresolved. Germline CDR1 reads LGHDT; CDR2 reads YNNKEL (reference sequence). There are 13 residues in the CDR3. The V and J ends lost 2 bases and 7 bases respectively, with 9 bases between them. The DNA of the CDR3 is TGTGCCAGCAGCCAAAGGGTTGGGCAGCCCCAGCATTTT. The encoded protein is CASSQRVGQPQHF.

V gene TRBV20-1 combines with J gene TRBJ1-2; 7 nucleotides line up with TRBD1. V shed 8 bases, J shed 4 bases, and the junction held 4 bases outside the gene matches. The CDR3 is 11 residues long. Per germline, CDR1 DFQATT and CDR2 SNEGSKA (reference sequence). The CDR3 is CSPGQTYGYTF. CDR3 DNA: TGCAGTCCGGGACAGACCTATGGCTACACCTTC.

The V and J genes are TRBV5-6 and TRBJ2-1; perhaps TRBD1 as D (6 bases). The CDR3 consists of 13 residues. Germline lookup yields CDR1 SGHDT and CDR2 YYEEEE. Trimming shortened V by 1 base and J by 8 bases, and 10 bases separated the two germline ends. CDR3 DNA: TGTGCCAGCAGCTTGTCAGGGGCGCATGAGCAGTTCTTC. Translated: CASSLSGAHEQFF.

The rearrangement uses TRBV12-3 or TRBV12-4 and TRBJ1-1, with 9 bases fitting TRBD1. The CDR3 loop spans 13 amino acids. The J segment lost 11 bases and the V segment lost 3 bases, leaving 7 bases of the junction unmatched. CDR3 DNA: TGTGCCAGCAGTTTCACAGGGGGCGTCGGGGCTTTCTTT. It translates to CASSFTGGVGAFF.

This rearrangement joins TRBV6-5 to TRBJ2-4; maybe TRBD1 (5 bases). There are 16 residues in the CDR3. The germline V gene has CDR1 MNHEY and CDR2 SVGAGI. V was pared by 0 bases and J by 0 bases, with 9 bases between. For the CDR3, the DNA is TGTGCCAGCAGTTACTCCAGGGCCCTAGCCAAAAACATTCAGTACTTC. It specifies CASSYSRALAKNIQYF.

The chain uses TRBV20-1 and TRBJ2-2, with 8 bases identical to TRBD2. The germline gives CDR1 DFQATT, CDR2 SNEGSKA (reference sequence). The CDR3 has 13 amino acids. With 8 bases clipped from V and 2 bases from J, the junction kept 4 bases outside the gene matches. The CDR3 reads CSLLAVNTGELFF. CDR3 DNA: TGCAGTTTACTAGCGGTAAACACCGGGGAGCTGTTTTTT.

The V call is TRBV12-3 or TRBV12-4, the J call TRBJ1-5; maybe TRBD1 (5 bases). V gave up 7 bases and J gave up 7 bases, with 14 bases separating them. The CDR3 spans 13 residues. The CDR3 DNA follows: TGTGCCAGCACCTCTTTGGGGGGGCAGCCCCAGCATTTT. It codes for CASTSLGGQPQHF.